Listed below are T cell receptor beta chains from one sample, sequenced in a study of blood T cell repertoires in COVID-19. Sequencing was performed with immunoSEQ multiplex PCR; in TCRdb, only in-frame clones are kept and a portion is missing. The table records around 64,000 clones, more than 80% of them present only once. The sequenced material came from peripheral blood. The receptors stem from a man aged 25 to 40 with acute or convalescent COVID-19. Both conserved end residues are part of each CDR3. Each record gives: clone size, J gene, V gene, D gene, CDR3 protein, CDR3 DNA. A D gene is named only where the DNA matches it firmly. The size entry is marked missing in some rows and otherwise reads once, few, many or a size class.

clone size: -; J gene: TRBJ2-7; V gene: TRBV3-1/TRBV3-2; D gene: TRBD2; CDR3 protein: CASSQVRLAGGESYEQYF; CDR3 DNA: TGTGCCAGCAGCCAAGTGAGACTAGCGGGAGGTGAATCCTACGAGCAGTACTTC
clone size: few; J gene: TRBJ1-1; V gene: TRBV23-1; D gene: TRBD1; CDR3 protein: CASSHRTGGTEAFF; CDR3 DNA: TGCGCCAGCTCTCACCGGACAGGGGGCACTGAAGCTTTCTTT
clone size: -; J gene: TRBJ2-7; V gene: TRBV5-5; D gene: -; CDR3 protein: CASSLGASYEQYF; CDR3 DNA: TGTGCCAGCAGCTTGGGGGCATCCTACGAGCAGTACTTC
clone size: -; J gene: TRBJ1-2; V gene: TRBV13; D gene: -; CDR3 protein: CASSLGYQGGDYGYTF; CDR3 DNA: TGTGCCAGCAGCTTAGGGTATCAGGGTGGCGACTATGGCTACACCTTC
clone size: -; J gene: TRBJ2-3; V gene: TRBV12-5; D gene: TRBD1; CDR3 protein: CASSQGATDTQYF; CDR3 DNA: TGTGCTAGTTCACAGGGGGCAACAGATACGCAGTATTTT
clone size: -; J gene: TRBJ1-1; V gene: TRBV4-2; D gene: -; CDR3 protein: CASSQDGFWGREATEAFF; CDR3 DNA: TGTGCCAGCAGCCAAGATGGTTTTTGGGGCAGGGAAGCCACTGAAGCTTTCTTT
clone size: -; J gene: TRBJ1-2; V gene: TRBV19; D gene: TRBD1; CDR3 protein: CASSRQGQLNYGYTF; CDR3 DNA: TGTGCCAGTAGCCGCCAGGGACAGCTCAACTATGGCTACACCTTC
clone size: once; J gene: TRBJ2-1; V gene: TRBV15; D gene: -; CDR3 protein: CATSSPGRAGVRAYNEQFF; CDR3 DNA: TGTGCCACCAGCAGCCCCGGGCGGGCAGGGGTCCGGGCCTACAATGAGCAGTTCTTC
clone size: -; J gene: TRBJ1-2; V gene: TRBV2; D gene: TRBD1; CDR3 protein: CATKVTGGAYGYTF; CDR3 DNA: TGTGCCACGAAGGTGACAGGGGGCGCATATGGCTACACCTTC
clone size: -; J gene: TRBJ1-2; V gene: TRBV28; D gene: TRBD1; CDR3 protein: CASSPNPWTGGKGYTF; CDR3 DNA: TGTGCCAGCAGTCCTAACCCCTGGACAGGGGGCAAAGGCTACACCTTC
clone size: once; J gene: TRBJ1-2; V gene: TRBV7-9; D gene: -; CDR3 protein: CASSPQGPPDGYTF; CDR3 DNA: TGTGCCAGCAGCCCCCAGGGGCCCCCGGATGGCTACACCTTC
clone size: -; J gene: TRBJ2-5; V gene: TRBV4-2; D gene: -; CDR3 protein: CASSQDQGWLETQYF; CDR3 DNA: TGTGCCAGCAGCCAAGACCAGGGGTGGTTGGAGACCCAGTACTTC
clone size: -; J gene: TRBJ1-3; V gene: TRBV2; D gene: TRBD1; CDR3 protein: CASSDGQGAGNTIYF; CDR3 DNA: TGTGCCAGCAGTGACGGACAGGGGGCTGGAAACACCATATATTTT
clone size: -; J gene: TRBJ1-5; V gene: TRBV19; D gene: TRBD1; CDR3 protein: CASSNRGQPQHF; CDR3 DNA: TGTGCCAGTAGTAACAGGGGACAGCCCCAGCATTTT
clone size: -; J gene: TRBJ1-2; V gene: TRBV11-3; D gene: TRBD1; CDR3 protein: CASSPRDRFRYGYTF; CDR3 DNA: TGTGCCAGCAGCCCCCGGGACAGGTTTCGGTATGGCTACACCTTC
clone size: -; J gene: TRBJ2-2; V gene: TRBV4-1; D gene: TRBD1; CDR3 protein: CASSQAGQGLSGELFF; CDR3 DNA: TGCGCCAGCAGCCAGGCGGGACAGGGTTTATCTGGGGAGCTGTTTTTT
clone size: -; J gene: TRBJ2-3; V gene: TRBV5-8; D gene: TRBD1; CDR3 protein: CASSFARTGGMTDTQYF; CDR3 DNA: TGTGCCAGCAGCTTCGCGAGGACAGGGGGCATGACAGATACGCAGTATTTT
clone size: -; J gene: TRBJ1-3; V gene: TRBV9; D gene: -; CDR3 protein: CASSPRSGNTIYF; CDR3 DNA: TGTGCCAGCAGCCCTCGTTCTGGAAACACCATATATTTT
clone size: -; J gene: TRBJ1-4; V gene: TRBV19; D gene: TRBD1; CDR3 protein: CASSIRAGGREKLFF; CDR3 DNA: TGTGCCAGTAGTATACGGGCAGGGGGTCGGGAAAAACTGTTTTTT
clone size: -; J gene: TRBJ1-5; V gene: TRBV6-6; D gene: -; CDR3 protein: CASSIQGGNQPQHF; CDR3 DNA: TGTGCCAGCAGTATACAGGGTGGGAATCAGCCCCAGCATTTT
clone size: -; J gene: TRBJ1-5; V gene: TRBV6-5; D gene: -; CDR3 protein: CASSTDPYQPQHF; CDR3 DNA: TGTGCCAGCAGTACAGACCCTTATCAGCCCCAGCATTTT
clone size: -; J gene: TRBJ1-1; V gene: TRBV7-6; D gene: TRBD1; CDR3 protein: CASSLVGGQNTEAFF; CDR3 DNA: TGTGCCAGCAGCTTAGTAGGGGGCCAGAACACTGAAGCTTTCTTT
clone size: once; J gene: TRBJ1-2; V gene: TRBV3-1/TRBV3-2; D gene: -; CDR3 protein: CASSQTGDNYGYTF; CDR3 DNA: TGTGCCAGCAGCCAAACCGGGGATAACTATGGCTACACCTTC
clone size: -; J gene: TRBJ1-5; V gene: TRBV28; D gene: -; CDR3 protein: CASSLEFGGQRQPQHF; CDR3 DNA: TGTGCCAGCAGTTTAGAGTTCGGGGGGCAAAGACAGCCCCAGCATTTT
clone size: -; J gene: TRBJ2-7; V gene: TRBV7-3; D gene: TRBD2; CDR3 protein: CASSLDSGSSYEQYF; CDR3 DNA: TGTGCCAGCAGTTTGGATAGCGGGAGTTCCTACGAGCAGTACTTC
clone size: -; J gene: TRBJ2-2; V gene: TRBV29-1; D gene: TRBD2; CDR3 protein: CSAKKGGGAGELFF; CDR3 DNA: TGCAGCGCAAAAAAGGGCGGGGGTGCCGGGGAGCTGTTTTTT
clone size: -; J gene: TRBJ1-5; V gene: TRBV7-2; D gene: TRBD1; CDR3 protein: CASSDRDRDGLHF; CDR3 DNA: TGTGCCAGCAGCGACCGGGACAGGGACGGTCTGCATTTT
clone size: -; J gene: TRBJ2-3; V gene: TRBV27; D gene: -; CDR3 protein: CASTGTSVLDTQYF; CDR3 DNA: TGTGCCAGCACGGGGACATCCGTATTGGATACGCAGTATTTT
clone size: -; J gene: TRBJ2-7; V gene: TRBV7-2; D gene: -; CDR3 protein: CASSPQGTLAYEQYF; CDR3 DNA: TGTGCCAGCAGCCCGCAAGGGACTCTAGCCTACGAGCAGTACTTC
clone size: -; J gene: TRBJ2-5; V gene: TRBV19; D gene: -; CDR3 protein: CASSIGRGRHTKETQYF; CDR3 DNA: TGTGCCAGTAGTATCGGCAGGGGCCGCCATACCAAGGAGACCCAGTACTTC
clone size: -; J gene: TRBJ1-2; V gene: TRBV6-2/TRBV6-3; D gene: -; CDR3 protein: CASSSWTDGEQGYGYTF; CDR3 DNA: TGTGCCAGCAGTTCCTGGACGGACGGGGAGCAAGGGTATGGCTACACCTTC
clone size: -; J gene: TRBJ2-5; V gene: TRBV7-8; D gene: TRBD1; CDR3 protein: CASSFDRGETQYF; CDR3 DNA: TGTGCCAGCAGCTTCGACAGGGGTGAGACCCAGTACTTC
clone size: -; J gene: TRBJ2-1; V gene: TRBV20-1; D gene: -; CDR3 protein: CSAGVVRVSTGEQFF; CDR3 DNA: TGCAGTGCTGGTGTGGTGCGGGTTTCGACTGGGGAGCAGTTCTTC
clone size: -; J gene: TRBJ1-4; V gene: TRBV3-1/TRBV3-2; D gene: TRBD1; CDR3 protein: CASSPRSSGTGGEKLFF; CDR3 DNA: TGTGCCAGCAGCCCACGTAGTTCCGGGACAGGTGGTGAAAAACTGTTTTTT
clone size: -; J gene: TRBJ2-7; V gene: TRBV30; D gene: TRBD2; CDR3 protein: CAWSPTSGRVGQYF; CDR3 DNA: TGTGCCTGGAGTCCGACTAGCGGGAGAGTCGGGCAGTACTTC
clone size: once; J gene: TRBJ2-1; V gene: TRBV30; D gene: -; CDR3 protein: CAWSRRNTYNEQFF; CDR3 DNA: TGTGCCTGGAGTAGGAGGAATACCTACAATGAGCAGTTCTTC
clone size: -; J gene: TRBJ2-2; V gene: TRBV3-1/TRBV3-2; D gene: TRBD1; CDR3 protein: CASSQEVTGEDTGELFF; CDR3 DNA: TGTGCCAGCAGCCAAGAGGTGACAGGGGAGGACACCGGGGAGCTGTTTTTT
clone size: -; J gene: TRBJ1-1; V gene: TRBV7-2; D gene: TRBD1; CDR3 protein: CASSLVGRGRLQDTEAFF; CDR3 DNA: TGTGCCAGCAGCTTAGTTGGTAGGGGGCGTCTTCAGGACACTGAAGCTTTCTTT
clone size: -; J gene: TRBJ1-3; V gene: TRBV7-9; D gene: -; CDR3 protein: CASSSSRDTSGNTIYF; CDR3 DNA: TGTGCCAGCAGCTCCTCCCGGGACACCTCTGGAAACACCATATATTTT
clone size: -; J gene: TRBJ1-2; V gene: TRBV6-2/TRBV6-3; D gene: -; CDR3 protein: CASSYGAYRYGYTF; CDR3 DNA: TGTGCCAGCAGTTACGGGGCCTATCGATACGGCTACACCTTC
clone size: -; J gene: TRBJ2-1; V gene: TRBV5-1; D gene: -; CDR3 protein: CASSKDRSSYNEQFF; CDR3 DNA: TGCGCCAGCAGCAAAGACCGGAGCTCCTACAATGAGCAGTTCTTC
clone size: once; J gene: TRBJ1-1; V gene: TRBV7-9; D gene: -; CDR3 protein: CASSLSAPVPLEAFF; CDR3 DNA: TGTGCCAGCAGCTTAAGTGCGCCGGTTCCCTTGGAAGCTTTCTTT
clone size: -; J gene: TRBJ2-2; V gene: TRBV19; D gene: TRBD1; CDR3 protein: CASSTGGYPGELFF; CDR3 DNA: TGTGCCAGTAGTACAGGGGGCTACCCCGGGGAGCTGTTTTTT
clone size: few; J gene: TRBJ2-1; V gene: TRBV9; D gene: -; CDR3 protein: CASSVAFDNEQFF; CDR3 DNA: TGTGCCAGCAGCGTAGCTTTTGACAATGAGCAGTTCTTC
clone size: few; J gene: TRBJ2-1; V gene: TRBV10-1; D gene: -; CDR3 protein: CASSEDKLNEQFF; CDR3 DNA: TGCGCCAGCAGTGAGGACAAACTCAATGAGCAGTTCTTC
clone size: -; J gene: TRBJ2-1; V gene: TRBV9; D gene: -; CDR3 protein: CASNPRGVAYNEQFF; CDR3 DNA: TGTGCCAGCAACCCTCGCGGGGTGGCTTACAATGAGCAGTTCTTC
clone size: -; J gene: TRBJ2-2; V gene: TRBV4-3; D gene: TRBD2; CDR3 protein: CASSQDGGLAGTGELFF; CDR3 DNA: TGCGCCAGCAGCCAAGATGGGGGACTAGCGGGCACCGGGGAGCTGTTTTTT
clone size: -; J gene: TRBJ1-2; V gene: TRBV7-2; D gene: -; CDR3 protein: CASSLSGIGYTF; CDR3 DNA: TGTGCCAGCAGCTTATCAGGAATAGGCTACACCTTC
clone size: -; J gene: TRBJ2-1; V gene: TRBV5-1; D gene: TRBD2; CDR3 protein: CASRGGDGNEQFF; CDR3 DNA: TGCGCCAGCCGGGGGGGTGACGGGAATGAGCAGTTCTTC
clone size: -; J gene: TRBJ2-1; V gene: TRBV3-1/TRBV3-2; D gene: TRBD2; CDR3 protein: CASSNGGAGDNEQFF; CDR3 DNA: TGTGCCAGCAGCAACGGGGGGGCAGGGGACAATGAGCAGTTCTTC
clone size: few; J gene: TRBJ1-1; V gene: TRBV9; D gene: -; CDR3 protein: CASSVDGGPTEAFF; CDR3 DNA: TGTGCCAGCAGCGTAGATGGAGGTCCCACTGAAGCTTTCTTT